This T cell receptor beta chain is drawn from a study of blood T cell repertoires in COVID-19. This clone was counted only a few times. This same CDR3 is encoded by further DNA sequences in the sample. TCRdb's table, derived via immunoSEQ multiplex PCR, lists solely in-frame clones and lacks some. This sample carries under 500,000 clones, more than 80% of them seen once, and the ten largest clones take 0.95% to 1.3%. Participant-given clinical history determined each cohort assignment. Germline lookup yields CDR1 SGHRS and CDR2 YFSETQ. V shed 2 bases and J 3 bases; nucleotides not matched to a gene: 1. The CDR3 length is 14 residues.

Sequencing was performed on PBMCs or T cells enriched from blood (not recorded which). This chain joins TRBV5-1 and TRBJ2-7; 11 nucleotides line up with TRBD2. This receptor was taken from a young man who had recovered from COVID-19. CDR3 bases: TGCGCCAGCAGCTTCGGACTAGCGGGCTACGAGCAGTACTTC. Amino acids: CASSFGLAGYEQYF.